The 8 T cell receptor beta chains below were found in one sample sequenced in a study of control samples from healthy donors and cancer patients. The repertoire was sequenced with immunoSEQ multiplex PCR; TCRdb's copy has only in-frame clones and lacks some. Of 120,000 or so clones listed, around 94% are singletons. What was sequenced was PBMCs. These receptors were taken from an elderly man with head and neck cancer.

This rearrangement joins TRBV27 to TRBJ2-6, with TRBD1 matching 10 bases. V lost 1 base and J lost 0; bases outside the gene matches: 12. Per germline, CDR1 MNHEY and CDR2 SMNVEV (reference sequence). The CDR3 is made up of 21 amino acids. Here the CDR3 DNA reads TGTGCCAGCAGTTTATACGGTGGGACAGGGGATACCTCCTCTGGGGCCAACGTCCTGACTTTC. This codes for CASSLYGGTGDTSSGANVLTF.

V usage is TRBV11-2 and J usage is TRBJ1-4; 7 bases are a match to TRBD1. With 3 bases clipped from V and 3 bases from J, the junction kept 7 bases outside the gene matches. This CDR3 is 16 amino acids long. CDR1 is SGHAT, CDR2 FQNNGV, per germline. The CDR3 DNA follows: TGTGCCAGCAGCTTTTCAGGGGGACAGTCTAATGAAAAACTGTTTTTT. Translating gives CASSFSGGQSNEKLFF.

The V and J genes are TRBV4-2 and TRBJ1-4; D unresolved. Germline loops: CDR1 LGHNA, CDR2 YNFKEQ. V shed 5 bases and J shed 4 bases, with 11 bases lying between them. This CDR3 spans 14 amino acids. This chain's CDR3 is CASSKDGFNEKLFF. In DNA, the CDR3 is TGTGCCAGCAGCAAGGACGGATTTAATGAAAAACTGTTTTTT.

This sequence joins TRBV7-2 and TRBJ2-5; D remains ambiguous. Germline V lookup: CDR1 SGHTA, CDR2 FQGNSA. The CDR3 is 13 amino acids. V was trimmed by 2 bases and J by 3 bases, leaving 7 bases between them. CDR3: CASSLNRKETQYF. The CDR3 DNA is TGTGCCAGCAGCTTAAACAGAAAAGAGACCCAGTACTTC.

V gene TRBV2 combines with J gene TRBJ1-2; 10 positions agree with TRBD1. CDR3 length equals 15 residues. Germline assignment: CDR1 SNHLY and CDR2 FYNNEI. V dropped 6 bases and J dropped 8; count of bases not matched to a gene: 12. The CDR3, as DNA: TGTGCCAGCAGCTTAAATACCGGGACAGGGGTCGGCTACACCTTC. Its translation: CASSLNTGTGVGYTF.

The chain has TRBV6-5 and TRBJ2-6, with 7 bases matching TRBD1. The CDR3 length is 16 residues. Per germline, CDR1 MNHEY and CDR2 SVGAGI. V lost 4 bases to trimming and J lost 0 bases; unmatched junction nucleotides: 3. The CDR3 reads CASSSGQFSGANVLTF. Here the CDR3 DNA reads TGTGCCAGCAGTTCGGGACAGTTCTCTGGGGCCAACGTCCTGACTTTC.

This clone was seen only a few times. This chain links TRBV5-5 with TRBJ1-1, with D maybe TRBD1 (5 bases). The V end was cut by 4 bases, the J end by 6 bases, with 13 bases between. The CDR3 sequence is 13 residues long. CDR1 and CDR2 from the germline V gene are SGHKS and YYEKEE (reference sequence). The CDR3 is CASSRDGRPEAFF. The DNA of the CDR3 is TGTGCCAGCAGCCGGGACGGCCGGCCTGAAGCTTTCTTT.

This chain links TRBV7-8 with TRBJ2-1, with a tentative D call TRBD2 (6 bases). Germline lookup yields CDR1 SGHVS and CDR2 FQNEAQ. The CDR3 length is 16 residues. Trimming pared 5 bases from V and 7 bases from J, leaving 21 bases between. The DNA of the CDR3 is TGTGCCAGCAGCCCCTCGTACGGGAGAAGCGGGAATGAGCAGTTCTTC. It encodes CASSPSYGRSGNEQFF. The complete variable domain, with remaining parts taken from reference TRBV7-8 and TRBJ2-1, reads GAGVSQSPRYKVAKRGQDVALRCDPISGHVSLFWYQQALGQGPEFLTYFQNEAQLDKSGLPSDRFFAERPEGSVSTLKIQRTQQEDSAVYLCASSPSYGRSGNEQFFGPGTRLTVL.